This T cell receptor (beta chain) was recorded in a study of blood T cell repertoires in COVID-19. The CDR3 is made up of 11 amino acids. Between the trimmed V and J ends, which lost 0 bases and 7 bases, there was a span of 6 bases. Germline V gene data show CDR1 as DFQATT and CDR2 as SNEGSKA (reference sequence). Some clones are missing from TCRdb's copy, which holds only in-frame ones; the method was immunoSEQ multiplex PCR. The data show 360,000 or so clones, over 80% seen once. The sequence derives from a woman aged 50 to 60 who had recovered from COVID-19. The chain is built from TRBV20-1 and TRBJ1-2; D unclear. Sequences were obtained from PBMCs or T cells enriched from blood (not recorded which). The CDR3 here is CSARDDSGYTF. DNA of the CDR3: TGCAGTGCTAGAGATGACTCTGGCTACACCTTC.